This passage covers 5 T cell receptor beta chains from one sample sequenced in a study of blood T cell repertoires in COVID-19. Data came from immunoSEQ multiplex PCR; TCRdb stores just in-frame clones and leaves some out. The table lists roughly 290,000 clones, approximately 87% of them singletons. Sequenced input: peripheral blood. These receptors all stem from a woman aged 45-65 years who had recovered from COVID-19.

The table lists this clone with a count of one. The CDR3 DNA is TGTGCCAGCAGCCAAGTACAACTAGCGGACACCGGGGAGCTGTTTTTT. Translation gives CASSQVQLADTGELFF. The rearrangement joins TRBV3-1 (or the pseudogene TRBV3-2) to TRBJ2-2, with TRBD2 matching 8 bases. Germline CDR1 LGHDT, CDR2 YNNKEL (reference sequence). With 1 base clipped from V and 3 bases from J, the junction kept 4 bases outside the gene matches. This CDR3 has 16 residues.

The V gene is TRBV7-9, the J gene TRBJ2-5, with D unresolved. Germline V gene sequence: CDR1 SEHNR, CDR2 FQNEAQ (reference sequence). The ends were cut back, 1 base at V and 5 bases at J, with 11 bases in the middle. The CDR3 totals 14 residues. CDR3 amino acids: CASSLGAQVETQYF. The DNA for the CDR3 is TGTGCCAGCAGCTTAGGGGCACAAGTCGAGACCCAGTACTTC. The complete variable domain, with remaining parts taken from reference TRBV7-9 and TRBJ2-5, reads DTGVSQNPRHKITKRGQNVTFRCDPISEHNRLYWYRQTLGQGPEFLTYFQNEAQLEKSRLLSDRFSAERPKGSFSTLEIQRTEQGDSAMYLCASSLGAQVETQYFGPGTRLLVL.

V and J are TRBV7-9 and TRBJ2-1; TRBD1 matches 7 bases. After removal of 4 bases from V and 6 bases from J, the junction contained 3 bases not matched to a gene. CDR1 SEHNR and CDR2 FQNEAQ come from the germline V gene (reference sequence). The CDR3 has 13 amino acids. The CDR3 region is CASSSTGANEQFF. The DNA for the CDR3 is TGTGCCAGCAGCTCTACAGGGGCCAATGAGCAGTTCTTC.

V and J are TRBV2 and TRBJ2-1, with 9 bases identical to TRBD1. Germline V gives CDR1 SNHLY, CDR2 FYNNEI. CDR3 size: 15 residues. After removal of 6 bases from V and 7 bases from J, the junction contained 10 bases not matched to a gene. The CDR3 nucleotides read TGTGCCAGCAGCCCTAACAGGGGGCGAGGGAATGAGCAGTTCTTC. It is translated as CASSPNRGRGNEQFF.

The chain has TRBV19 and TRBJ2-3, with D possibly matching TRBD1 (5 bases). Germline V CDR1 and CDR2: LNHDA, SQIVND (reference sequence). The CDR3 consists of 16 residues. Trimming stripped 6 bases from V and 0 bases from J, with 16 bases between. CDR3 coding DNA: TGTGCCAGTAGGGTTGCGCGGACACTAAGCACAGATACGCAGTATTTT. Translating it yields CASRVARTLSTDTQYF.